The TCR beta chain under discussion was sequenced for a study of response to subunit inactivated influenza vaccine. The study's findings and limits: There was a suggestion from the authors that each seasonal influenza vaccination recruits few new T cells.

Each CDR3 protein gets one entry after TCRdb re-called the RT-PCR reads with MiXCR. The sample includes about 700,000 distinct CDR3 sequences, approximately 15% of them seen just once. This clonotype was counted only a few times. Its target is unknown. Specimen: PBMCs from blood, collected approximately 15 days before vaccination. The TCR sequence derives from a man aged 50 or older who received an inactivated influenza vaccine.

The CDR3 DNA reads as TGTGCCAGCAGTCCCCTACCAATGACAGGCGCCAATCAGCCCCAGCATTTT. Protein sequence: CASSPLPMTGANQPQHF. The chain joins TRBV27 to TRBJ1-5, with D possibly matching TRBD1 (6 bases). Germline lookup yields CDR1 MNHEY and CDR2 SMNVEV (reference sequence). This CDR3 has 17 residues. With 5 bases removed from V and 3 bases from J, the gap between germline ends came to 20 bases.